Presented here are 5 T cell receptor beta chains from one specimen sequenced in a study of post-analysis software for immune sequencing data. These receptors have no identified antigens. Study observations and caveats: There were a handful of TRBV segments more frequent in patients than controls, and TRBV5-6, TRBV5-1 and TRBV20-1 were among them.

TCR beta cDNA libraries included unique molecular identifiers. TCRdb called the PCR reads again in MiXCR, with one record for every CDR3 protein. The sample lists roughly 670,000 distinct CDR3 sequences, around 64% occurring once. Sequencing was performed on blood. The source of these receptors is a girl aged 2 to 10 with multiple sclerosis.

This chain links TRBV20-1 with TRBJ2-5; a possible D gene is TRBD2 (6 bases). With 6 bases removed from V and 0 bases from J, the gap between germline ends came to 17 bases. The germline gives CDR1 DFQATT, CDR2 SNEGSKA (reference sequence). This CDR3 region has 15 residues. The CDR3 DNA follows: TGCAGTGCAGATATAGCGGACTCGTACCAAGAGACCCAGTACTTC. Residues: CSADIADSYQETQYF.

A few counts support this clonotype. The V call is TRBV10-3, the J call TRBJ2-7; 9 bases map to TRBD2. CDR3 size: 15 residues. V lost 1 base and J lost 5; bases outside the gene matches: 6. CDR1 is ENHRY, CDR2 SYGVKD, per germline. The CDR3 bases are TGTGCCATCAGTGAGTTTAAGGCTAGCGGGGACGAGCAGTACTTC. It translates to CAISEFKASGDEQYF.

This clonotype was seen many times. CDR3 sequence (DNA): TGCAGCGCTATACAGGGCAACTATGGCTACACCTTC. Translated, it gives CSAIQGNYGYTF. The chain couples TRBV29-1 to TRBJ1-2; the D gene is possibly TRBD1 (6 bases). In germline, CDR1 is SQVTM, CDR2 ANQGSEA. The CDR3 consists of 12 residues. Trimming pared 7 bases from V and 2 bases from J, leaving 11 bases between.

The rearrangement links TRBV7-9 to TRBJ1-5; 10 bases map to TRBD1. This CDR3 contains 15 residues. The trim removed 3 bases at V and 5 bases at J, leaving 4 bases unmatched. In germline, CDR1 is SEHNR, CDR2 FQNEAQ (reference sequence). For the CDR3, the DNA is TGTGCCAGCAGCTTTGGGACAGGGGATTATCAGCCCCAGCATTTT. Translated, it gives CASSFGTGDYQPQHF. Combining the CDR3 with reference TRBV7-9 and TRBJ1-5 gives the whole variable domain DTGVSQNPRHKITKRGQNVTFRCDPISEHNRLYWYRQTLGQGPEFLTYFQNEAQLEKSRLLSDRFSAERPKGSFSTLEIQRTEQGDSAMYLCASSFGTGDYQPQHFGDGTRLSIL.

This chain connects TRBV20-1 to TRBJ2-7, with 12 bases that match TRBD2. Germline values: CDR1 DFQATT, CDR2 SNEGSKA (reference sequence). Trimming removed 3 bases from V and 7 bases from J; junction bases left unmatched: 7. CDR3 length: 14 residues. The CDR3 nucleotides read TGCAGTGCTAGTCGACTAGCGGGAGTAAGTGAGCAGTACTTC. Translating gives CSASRLAGVSEQYF.